The 20 T cell receptor beta chains listed next were all sequenced from one sample in a study of identical twins. MiXCR, run by TCRdb on the 5' RACE reads, gives a single entry per CDR3 protein. The sample has a few hundred thousand distinct CDR3 sequences, 9% to 10% seen once. The same specimen was also included in a second study, on yellow fever vaccine responses in identical twins.

Sequenced: PBMCs. The receptors were sampled from a woman aged 18 to 35 in good health.

This clonotype turned up a few times. As DNA, the CDR3 is TGCGCCAGCAGCCAAGACGGCGGGCCGGGGGATACGCAGTATTTT. Protein product: CASSQDGGPGDTQYF. The chain links TRBV4-3 to TRBJ2-3, with a tentative D call TRBD2 (5 bases). Per germline, CDR1 LGHNA and CDR2 YSLEER. This CDR3 is built from 15 residues. V was shortened by 0 bases and J by 6 bases, with 13 bases between the two germline ends.

This clonotype has ten or more counts. This chain uses TRBV3-1 with TRBJ2-7; 8 nucleotides match TRBD1. Trimming took 0 bases from V and 3 from J; bases not matched to a gene: 7. Germline V gene sequence: CDR1 LGHDT, CDR2 YNNKEL (reference sequence). The CDR3 has 16 amino acids. The CDR3 is CASSQDSRGLHYEQYF. The DNA of the CDR3 is TGTGCCAGCAGCCAAGATAGCAGGGGGCTTCACTACGAGCAGTACTTC.

In the case of this clonotype: This may be a read error: a much more frequent sequence differs by one nucleotide. The CDR3 DNA is TGTGCCAGCGGACTAGCGGGGGGGCTCTACAATGAGCAGTTCTTC. Translation: CASGLAGGLYNEQFF. J is TRBJ2-1 and V is TRBV7-6; 15 bases are shared with TRBD2. This CDR3 contains 15 residues. Germline V gene sequence: CDR1 SGHVS, CDR2 FNYEAQ. Unmatched junction bases numbered 2, after V lost 8 bases and J lost 3 bases.

The table lists this clonotype with a few counts. The V gene is TRBV7-9, the J gene TRBJ2-7; possibly TRBD1 for D (7 bases). This CDR3 has 15 residues. Germline V gene lookup returns CDR1 SEHNR and CDR2 FQNEAQ (reference sequence). Trimming left V 0 bases short and J 6 bases short, with 15 bases between. CDR3: CASSLAAAGGGEQYF. In DNA, the CDR3 is TGTGCCAGCAGCTTAGCAGCGGCAGGGGGAGGCGAGCAGTACTTC.

This clonotype was seen more than once but under ten times. The chain is built from TRBV7-2 and TRBJ1-1; D possibly corresponds to TRBD1 (5 bases). V lost 5 bases and J lost 6, with 13 bases in between. This CDR3 has 13 amino acids. Germline-derived CDR1 and CDR2 are SGHTA and FQGNSA. The CDR3 reads CASSPQIRAEAFF. The CDR3, as DNA: TGTGCCAGCAGCCCTCAAATCAGGGCTGAAGCTTTCTTT.

The chain employs TRBV4-1 and TRBJ2-7; D call uncertain. The germline V gene has CDR1 MGHRA and CDR2 YSYEKL. Trimming shortened V by 1 base and J by 2 bases, and 9 bases separated the two germline ends. This CDR3 has 14 amino acids. CDR3 sequence (DNA): TGCGCCAGCAGCCAAGCGCCGGAGACCTACGAGCAGTACTTC. Amino acids: CASSQAPETYEQYF.

This clonotype appeared a few times. J is TRBJ1-2 and V is TRBV20-1; 7 bases are a match to TRBD1. Germline values: CDR1 DFQATT, CDR2 SNEGSKA (reference sequence). V shed 5 bases, J shed 3 bases, and the junction held 6 bases outside the gene matches. This CDR3 spans 13 amino acids. CDR3 DNA sequence: TGCAGTGCTCTTGCGACAGGGTACTATGGCTACACCTTC. Encoded protein: CSALATGYYGYTF.

In regard to this clonotype: This clone may be a read error of a much larger clone one base away. The chain combines TRBV7-2 with TRBJ2-2; 8 nucleotides line up with TRBD2. CDR1 is SGHTA and CDR2 is FQGNSA in the germline V gene. The CDR3 covers 17 residues. The CDR3 bases are TGTGCCAGCAGCCGCAAGGGGTGGCTAGCGGGCACCGAGGAGCTGTTTTTT. Encoded protein: CASSRKGWLAGTEELFF.

In this sample, this clonotype turned up a few times. The chain joins TRBV28 to TRBJ2-2, with TRBD1 as a possible D gene (6 bases). The V gene lost 5 bases and the J gene lost 6 bases, with 19 bases spanning the gap. CDR3 length: 16 residues. Germline lookup yields CDR1 MDHEN and CDR2 SYDVKM. In DNA form, the CDR3 reads TGTGCCAGCAGTGGGACCCGGGACACATTGTCCGGGGAGCTGTTTTTT. Protein sequence: CASSGTRDTLSGELFF.

This chain joins TRBV19 and TRBJ2-1; TRBD2 aligns across 9 bases. The CDR3 has 13 amino acids. Germline values: CDR1 LNHDA, CDR2 SQIVND (reference sequence). The ends lost 7 bases at V and 8 bases at J; junction bases unmatched: 6. CDR3 bases: TGTGCCAGTACGGGACTAGCTCGAGATGAGCAGTTCTTC. Translating it yields CASTGLARDEQFF.

The table lists this clonotype with many counts. The rearrangement links TRBV15 to TRBJ2-1, with no clear D. Germline V gene sequence: CDR1 LNHNV, CDR2 YYDKDF (reference sequence). Trimming took 5 bases from V and 7 from J, leaving 18 bases between them. The length of the CDR3 is 15 residues. This CDR3 reads CATSLDGSSKNEQFF. CDR3 nucleotide sequence: TGTGCCACCAGCCTAGACGGATCTTCTAAGAATGAGCAGTTCTTC.

This clonotype was picked up many times. This chain uses TRBV12-3 or TRBV12-4 with TRBJ2-1; possible D gene TRBD1, 5 bases. Deletions cut 1 base from V and 0 bases from J, with 10 bases between. The CDR3 has 16 residues. CDR3 nucleotides: TGTGCCAGCAGTTTAGGTCAGGGATCCTCCTACAATGAGCAGTTCTTC. Translated, it gives CASSLGQGSSYNEQFF.

As DNA, the CDR3 is TGCAGCGTTGAAGATCAAGAGGTTCTTAGTGAGCAGTTCTTC. Translated: CSVEDQEVLSEQFF. The V and J genes are TRBV29-1 and TRBJ2-1; D gene uncertain. Per germline, CDR1 SQVTM and CDR2 ANQGSEA. This CDR3 is built from 14 residues. Between the trimmed V and J ends, which lost 0 bases and 9 bases, there was a span of 15 bases.

In this sample, this clonotype turned up many times. The V call is TRBV12-3 or TRBV12-4, the J call TRBJ2-7; 10 nucleotides match TRBD1. The J segment lost 5 bases and the V segment lost 5 bases, leaving 9 bases of the junction unmatched. The CDR3 runs 15 residues. In DNA form, the CDR3 reads TGTGCCAGCAGTATAAGACAGGGGGCGATCCACGAGCAGTACTTC. Protein product: CASSIRQGAIHEQYF.

The chain couples TRBV5-6 to TRBJ2-6; D not certain. V was pared by 4 bases and J by 0 bases, with 5 bases between. The CDR3 totals 14 residues. Germline CDR1 SGHDT, CDR2 YYEEEE. This CDR3 is CASSAYSGANVLTF. Here the CDR3 DNA reads TGTGCCAGCAGCGCCTACTCTGGGGCCAACGTCCTGACTTTC. Combining the CDR3 with reference TRBV5-6 and TRBJ2-6 gives the whole variable domain DAGVTQSPTHLIKTRGQQVTLRCSPKSGHDTVSWYQQALGQGPQFIFQYYEEEERQRGNFPDRFSGHQFPNYSSELNVNALLLGDSALYLCASSAYSGANVLTFGAGSRLTVL.

V and J are TRBV19 and TRBJ2-1; TRBD2 agrees at 12 bases. Germline CDR1 LNHDA, CDR2 SQIVND (reference sequence). This CDR3 has 17 residues. V lost 0 bases, J lost 8 bases, and 8 bases stayed unmatched. CDR3 DNA: TGTGCCAGTAGTATAGAACTGGGGACTAGCGGGCCCCATGAGCAGTTCTTC. Amino acid sequence: CASSIELGTSGPHEQFF. Based on the CDR3 plus reference TRBV19 and TRBJ2-1, the full variable domain is DGGITQSPKYLFRKEGQNVTLSCEQNLNHDAMYWYRQDPGQGLRLIYYSQIVNDFQKGDIAEGYSVSREKKESFPLTVTSAQKNPTAFYLCASSIELGTSGPHEQFFGPGTRLTVL.

This clonotype was observed a handful of times. The chain uses TRBV3-1 and TRBJ1-5; D is possibly TRBD1 (6 bases). Per the germline V gene, CDR1 is LGHDT and CDR2 is YNNKEL (reference sequence). This CDR3 is built from 14 residues. The V end was cut by 0 bases, the J end by 7 bases, with 10 bases between. DNA of the CDR3: TGTGCCAGCAGCCAAGATGCAGGGGACCAGCCCCAGCATTTT. Translated, it gives CASSQDAGDQPQHF.

The V call is TRBV2, the J call TRBJ2-1; the D gene is possibly TRBD1 (6 bases). CDR1 SNHLY and CDR2 FYNNEI come from the germline V gene. V lost 6 bases, J lost 7 bases, and 10 bases lay in between. The CDR3 has 12 amino acids. The CDR3 nucleotides read TGTGCCAGCAGCAAAACAGGGAATGAGCAGTTCTTC. Protein: CASSKTGNEQFF.

This rearrangement joins TRBV4-1 to TRBJ2-3; 10 nucleotides agree with TRBD2. Germline V lookup: CDR1 MGHRA, CDR2 YSYEKL. V lost 3 bases and J lost 2; bases outside the gene matches: 8. The CDR3 is made up of 17 amino acids. CDR3 region: CASSQGGLAANTDTQYF. For the CDR3, the DNA is TGCGCCAGCAGCCAGGGTGGACTAGCGGCTAACACAGATACGCAGTATTTT.

This clonotype appeared many times. The rearrangement links TRBV29-1 to TRBJ2-6; 8 bases are shared with TRBD1. This CDR3 region has 17 residues. CDR1 and CDR2 (germline): SQVTM, ANQGSEA. J was trimmed by 4 bases and V by 4 bases; bases with no gene match: 12. CDR3 amino acids: CSVGGGQGVSGANVLTF. DNA for the CDR3: TGCAGCGTTGGAGGAGGACAGGGTGTGAGCGGGGCCAACGTCCTGACTTTC.